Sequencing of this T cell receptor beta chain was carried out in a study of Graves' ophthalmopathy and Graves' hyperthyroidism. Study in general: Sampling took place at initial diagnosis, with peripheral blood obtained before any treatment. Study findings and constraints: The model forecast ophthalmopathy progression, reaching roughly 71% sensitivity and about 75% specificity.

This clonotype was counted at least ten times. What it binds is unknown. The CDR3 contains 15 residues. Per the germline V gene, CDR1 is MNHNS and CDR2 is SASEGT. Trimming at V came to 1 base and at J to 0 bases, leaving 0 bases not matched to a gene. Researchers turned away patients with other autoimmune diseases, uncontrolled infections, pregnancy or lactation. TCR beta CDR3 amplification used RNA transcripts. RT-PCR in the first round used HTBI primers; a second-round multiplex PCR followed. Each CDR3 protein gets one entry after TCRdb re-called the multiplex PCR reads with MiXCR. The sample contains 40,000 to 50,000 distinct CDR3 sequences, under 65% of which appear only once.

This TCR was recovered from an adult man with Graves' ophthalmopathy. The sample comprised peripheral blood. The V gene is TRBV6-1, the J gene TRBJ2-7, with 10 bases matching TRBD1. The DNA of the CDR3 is TGTGCCAGCAGTGAAGGGACAGGGGGCTCCTACGAGCAGTACGTC. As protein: CASSEGTGGSYEQYV.